The T cell receptor (beta chain) described here comes from a study of blood T cells in healthy people across ages. V dropped 0 bases and J dropped 6; count of bases not matched to a gene: 8. CDR3 length: 15 residues. The germline gives CDR1 DFQATT, CDR2 SNEGSKA (reference sequence). Using a J-beta primer mix together with a sample-barcoded 5' primer, a second PCR was run for roughly 7 to 12 cycles. Each cDNA molecule, via a template-switch adaptor with 12 random nucleotides, was tagged. TCRdb reanalysed the 5' RACE reads using MiXCR and keeps one entry per CDR3 protein. The data show around 1,600,000 distinct CDR3 sequences, roughly two fifths seen once.

The TCR comes from a woman between 18 and 29 years old in good health. The V gene is TRBV20-1, the J gene TRBJ2-3; 8 nucleotides align to TRBD2. The specimen sequenced was blood. The CDR3 DNA sequence: TGCAGTGCTAGAGATCTTTCGGGAGGGCCCGATACGCAGTATTTT. Translation: CSARDLSGGPDTQYF.